The present T cell receptor beta chain was sequenced within a study of T cells expressing NK-cell markers. Concerning this clonotype itself: Its specificity is unknown.

Study-level results: Among a handful of donors, these clonotypes also ranked first in the CD3+CD56-NKG2C+ fraction. More than five of the donors carried dominant NKG2C+ clonotypes that took up roughly 1.0-8% of their CD8+ T cells.

Germline V gives CDR1 SGHTA, CDR2 FQGNSA. The CDR3 has 15 residues. TCRdb reanalyzed the 5' RACE reads, giving one entry per CDR3 protein sequence and no DNA. This specimen shows 500,000 to 700,000 distinct CDR3 sequences; the ten leading clones hold under 4.5%. Material for sequencing was blood T cells: a sorted CD56 or NKG2C T cell subset, CD4+ or CD8+ T cells, or bulk PBMC T cells (not recorded which). The source is a man aged 18 to 29 in good health. V usage is TRBV7-2 and J usage is TRBJ2-4. CDR3 sequence: CASSSGIIAKNIQYF.